This TCR beta chain was obtained from a study of T cell clonotyping in hematopoietic cell transplantation. Study findings and constraints: Graft donor and pretransplant recipient Inverse Simpson Index values predicted broader posttransplant TCR diversity.

As concerns this clone: What it binds is not known.

Measured with immunoSEQ multiplex PCR; TCRdb has only the in-frame clones, and not every one. The sample has some 30,000 clones; 65% to 80% are singletons. Sample time point: recipient sample about 28 days before transplant, after cytoreduction. From germline, CDR1 is LNHNV and CDR2 YYDKDF (reference sequence). Trimming shortened V by 5 bases and J by 8 bases, and 15 bases separated the two germline ends. The CDR3 consists of 13 residues. Sequences were derived from peripheral blood mononuclear cells, sampled before stem cell transplant. This TCR came from a woman younger than 45 with chronic myeloid leukemia. Some clones in this sample may be carry-over from other donors' samples. The chain recombines TRBV15 with TRBJ1-2, with D tentatively TRBD1 (5 bases). CDR3 residues: CATSAGPKGGYTF. CDR3 bases: TGTGCCACCAGCGCCGGTCCAAAGGGGGGCTACACCTTC. Using reference TRBV15 and TRBJ1-2 for the parts outside the CDR3, the full variable domain is DAMVIQNPRYQVTQFGKPVTLSCSQTLNHNVMYWYQQKSSQAPKLLFHYYDKDFNNEADTPDNFQSRRPNTSFCFLDIRSPGLGDTAMYLCATSAGPKGGYTFGSGTRLTVV.